The clone carrying this T cell receptor beta chain has just a few counts. What it recognizes is unknown. This CDR3 has 16 amino acids. The germline V gene encodes CDR1 SGHRS and CDR2 YFSETQ. With 7 bases removed from V and 0 bases from J, the gap between germline ends came to 14 bases. These data belong to a study of CD4 T cells in relation to SARS-CoV-2 and coronaviruses. CD4+ T cells from unexposed donors were obtained before the COVID-19 pandemic (2011-2018). The cells were cultured for approximately ten days before CD4+ T cells were isolated. Cultures held about 2 million PBMCs per well with approximately 10 IU/ml IL-2. Fresh IL-2 medium replaced half the medium on days 3 and 7. Data came from immunoSEQ multiplex PCR; TCRdb stores just in-frame clones and leaves some out. This repertoire shows approximately 18,000 clones, 70% to 80% found once; its top ten account for 11%.

The sequence came from a human donor in good health. V and J are TRBV5-1 and TRBJ1-6; a possible D gene is TRBD1 (6 bases). The material sequenced was CD4+ T cells from PBMCs, cultured in vitro. CDR3 protein: CASFDRPDSYNSPLHF. CDR3 nucleotide sequence: TGCGCCAGCTTCGACAGGCCAGACTCCTATAATTCACCCCTCCACTTT.